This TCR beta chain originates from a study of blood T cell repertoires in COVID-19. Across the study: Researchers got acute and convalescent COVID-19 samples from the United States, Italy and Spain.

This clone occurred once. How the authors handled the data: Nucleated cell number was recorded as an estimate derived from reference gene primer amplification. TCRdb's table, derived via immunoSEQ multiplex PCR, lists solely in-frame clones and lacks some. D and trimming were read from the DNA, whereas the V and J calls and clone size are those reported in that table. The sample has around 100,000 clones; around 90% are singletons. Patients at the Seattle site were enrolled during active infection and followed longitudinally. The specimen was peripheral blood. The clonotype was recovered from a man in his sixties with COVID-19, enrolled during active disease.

CDR3 nucleotide sequence: TGTGCCAGCAGTCCGACAGGGCCCAGGGATCAGCCCCAGCATTTT. Translating gives CASSPTGPRDQPQHF. The chain recombines TRBV27 with TRBJ1-5; 7 bases agree with TRBD1. CDR1 and CDR2 (germline): MNHEY, SMNVEV (reference sequence). CDR3 size: 15 residues. With 5 bases clipped from V and 5 bases from J, the junction kept 9 bases outside the gene matches.